This T cell receptor beta chain is drawn from a study of blood T cells in healthy people across ages. Trimming cost V 5 bases and J 8 bases, with 21 bases left between them. Germline V lookup: CDR1 SEHNR, CDR2 FQNEAQ (reference sequence). The CDR3 spans 15 residues. The use of a sample-barcoded 5' primer and a J-beta primer mix characterized a second PCR of roughly 7 to 12 cycles. TCRdb re-called the 5' RACE reads with MiXCR, one entry per CDR3 protein. In the table there are 870,000 or so distinct CDR3 sequences, 25% to 30% of which are singletons. This clonotype was detected only a few times. The sequenced sample consisted of blood. J is TRBJ1-2 and V is TRBV7-9; D is possibly TRBD1 (6 bases). This receptor was identified in an elderly woman in good health. The CDR3 DNA reads as TGTGCCAGCAGCCCCGACAGGATCAAGATGGCGGGCTACACCTTC. It codes for CASSPDRIKMAGYTF.